This T cell receptor (beta chain) was identified during a study of control samples from healthy donors and cancer patients. Germline CDR1 reads SGDLS; CDR2 reads YYNGEE. V lost 0 bases and J 6 bases, leaving 9 bases between the germline ends. The CDR3 consists of 14 residues. The table came from immunoSEQ multiplex PCR; TCRdb's copy has only in-frame clones and leaves some out. Here the sample spans 170,000 or so clones, about 90% being singletons. The V call is TRBV9, the J call TRBJ2-2; D may be TRBD2 (6 bases). Sequenced: blood. The sequence was collected from a woman in her 40s in good health. The CDR3 bases are TGTGCCAGCAGCGTAGACGCGGGGTCCGGGGAGCTGTTTTTT. It codes for CASSVDAGSGELFF.